This entry lists 20 T cell receptor beta chains sequenced from one sample in a study of T cells expressing NK-cell markers. Each CDR3 protein gets one entry in TCRdb, which reprocessed the 5' RACE reads and gives no DNA. This sample's table reports 300,000 to 500,000 distinct CDR3 sequences. Specimen: blood T cells: a sorted CD56 or NKG2C T cell subset, CD4+ or CD8+ T cells, or bulk PBMC T cells (not recorded which). These receptor sequences come from a woman aged 50 to 60 in good health.

The V call is TRBV20-1, the J call TRBJ2-1; TCRdb's D gene call, TRBD2, goes unchecked for lack of DNA. This CDR3 has 15 residues. Germline V lookup: CDR1 DFQATT, CDR2 SNEGSKA (reference sequence). The CDR3 sequence is CSAGTGLAGNNEQFF.

V is TRBV29-1 and J is TRBJ2-7. Germline assignment: CDR1 SQVTM and CDR2 ANQGSEA. This CDR3 has 11 residues. CDR3 sequence: CSVAGFYEQYF.

V gene TRBV10-3 combines with J gene TRBJ2-7; TCRdb reports TRBD2, a call that lacks DNA to check it against. Germline V gene data show CDR1 as ENHRY and CDR2 as SYGVKD. The CDR3 runs 14 residues. CDR3 region: CAISGDSGIYEQYF.

The J gene is TRBJ1-2, the V gene TRBV11-3; the D call from TCRdb, TRBD1, cannot be confirmed without DNA. Germline V gene lookup returns CDR1 SGHNT and CDR2 YENEEA. The CDR3 is 15 residues long. CDR3 loop: CASSSRGGQNSGYTF.

CDR3 loop: CASSPTRAIQYF. V and J are TRBV11-2 and TRBJ2-4; TCRdb's assignment of TRBD2 cannot be checked, as there is no DNA. The CDR3 length is 12 residues. Germline values: CDR1 SGHAT, CDR2 FQNNGV. Looking up the rest from reference TRBV11-2 and TRBJ2-4 gives the full variable domain: EAGVAQSPRYKIIEKRQSVAFWCNPISGHATLYWYQQILGQGPKLLIQFQNNGVVDDSQLPKDRFSAERLKGVDSTLKIQPAKLEDSAVYLCASSPTRAIQYFGAGTRLSVL.

The V and J genes are TRBV25-1 and TRBJ1-6. The CDR3 is 13 amino acids. Germline V CDR1 and CDR2: MGHDK, SYGVNS. This CDR3 is CASSEWGYSPLHF. The entire variable domain, with the rest obtained from reference TRBV25-1 and TRBJ1-6, is as follows: EADIYQTPRYLVIGTGKKITLECSQTMGHDKMYWYQQDPGMELHLIHYSYGVNSTEKGDLSSESTVSRIRTEHFPLTLESARPSHTSQYLCASSEWGYSPLHFGNGTRLTVT.

The V and J genes are TRBV12-3 or TRBV12-4 and TRBJ2-1; lacking DNA, the TRBD2 call made by TCRdb goes unchecked. The CDR3 extends over 16 amino acids. CDR3 region: CASSGRLGGNHNEQFF.

This chain uses TRBV7-6 with TRBJ2-7. CDR1 and CDR2 (germline): SGHVS, FNYEAQ. The CDR3 spans 15 residues. This CDR3 reads CASSFSDSGSYEQYF.

The rearrangement links TRBV5-1 to TRBJ2-1; TCRdb returns TRBD1, unconfirmable since there is no DNA. CDR1 is SGHRS and CDR2 is YFSETQ in the germline V gene. CDR3 length: 17 amino acids. CDR3 in amino acids: CASSLGSGQKTYNEQFF. Drawing the rest from reference TRBV5-1 and TRBJ2-1, the complete variable domain is KAGVTQTPRYLIKTRGQQVTLSCSPISGHRSVSWYQQTPGQGLQFLFEYFSETQRNKGNFPGRFSGRQFSNSRSEMNVSTLELGDSALYLCASSLGSGQKTYNEQFFGPGTRLTVL.

This chain joins TRBV7-9 and TRBJ1-3. CDR1 and CDR2 (germline): SEHNR, FQNEAQ (reference sequence). The CDR3 consists of 13 residues. CDR3 amino acids: CASEQGSGNTIYF. Full variable domain (outside the CDR3, taken from reference TRBV7-9 and TRBJ1-3): DTGVSQNPRHKITKRGQNVTFRCDPISEHNRLYWYRQTLGQGPEFLTYFQNEAQLEKSRLLSDRFSAERPKGSFSTLEIQRTEQGDSAMYLCASEQGSGNTIYFGEGSWLTVV.

The gene calls are TRBV24-1 and TRBJ2-1; with no DNA, the TCRdb D assignment of TRBD2 cannot be verified. CDR1 is KGHDR, CDR2 SFDVKD, per germline. The CDR3 is 16 residues long. CDR3 amino acids: CATSDFLRGGYNEQFF.

The rearrangement joins TRBV20-1 to TRBJ1-5. The CDR3 contains 15 residues. The germline V gene has CDR1 DFQATT and CDR2 SNEGSKA (reference sequence). The CDR3 here is CSARDLGEPNQPQHF.

The rearrangement links TRBV12-3 or TRBV12-4 to TRBJ1-2; the D gene TCRdb calls, TRBD1, cannot be checked with no DNA. This CDR3 region has 16 residues. The CDR3 reads CASTLVSGQGARGYTF.

The chain combines TRBV6-5 with TRBJ2-7. The CDR3 totals 15 residues. Germline CDR1 is MNHEY and CDR2 is SVGAGI. This CDR3 reads CASSYSGPDRYEQYF.

CDR3: CSAHSGYQETQYF. The chain has TRBV29-1 and TRBJ2-5. Germline loops: CDR1 SQVTM, CDR2 ANQGSEA. The CDR3 totals 13 residues.

V is TRBV10-1 and J is TRBJ2-7; absent DNA, TCRdb's TRBD1 call cannot be checked. Looked up from germline, CDR1 is WNHNN and CDR2 is SYGVQD (reference sequence). This CDR3 contains 15 residues. CDR3 amino acids: CASSESVGAGGEQYF.

V usage is TRBV3-1 and J usage is TRBJ1-2; TCRdb returns TRBD1, unconfirmable since there is no DNA. From germline, CDR1 is LGHDT and CDR2 YNNKEL (reference sequence). This CDR3 spans 13 amino acids. The CDR3 loop is CASSPQRDYGYTF.

V and J are TRBV29-1 and TRBJ1-2. CDR3 length equals 13 residues. Per the germline V gene, CDR1 is SQVTM and CDR2 is ANQGSEA. CDR3 residues: CSTLSGVGYGYTF.

The CDR3 loop reads CASSLGLGTDEQYF. The genes are TRBV5-1 and TRBJ2-7; the TCRdb call, TRBD1, lacks DNA for checking. Germline assignment: CDR1 SGHRS and CDR2 YFSETQ. The CDR3 totals 14 residues.

The chain joins TRBV20-1 to TRBJ1-4. CDR1 DFQATT and CDR2 SNEGSKA come from the germline V gene (reference sequence). The CDR3 totals 13 residues. This CDR3 reads CSAAWGSSEKLFF.